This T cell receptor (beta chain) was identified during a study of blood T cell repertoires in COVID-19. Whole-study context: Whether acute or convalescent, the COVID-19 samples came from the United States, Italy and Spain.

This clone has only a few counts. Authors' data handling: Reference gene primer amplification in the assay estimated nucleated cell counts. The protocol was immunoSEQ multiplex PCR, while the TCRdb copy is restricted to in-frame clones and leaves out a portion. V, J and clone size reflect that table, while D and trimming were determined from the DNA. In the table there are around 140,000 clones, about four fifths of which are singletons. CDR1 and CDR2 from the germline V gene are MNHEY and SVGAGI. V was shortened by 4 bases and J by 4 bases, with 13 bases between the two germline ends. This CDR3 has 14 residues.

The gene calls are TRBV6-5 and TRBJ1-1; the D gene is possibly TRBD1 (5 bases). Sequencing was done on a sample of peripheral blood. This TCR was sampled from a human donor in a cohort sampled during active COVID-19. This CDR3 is CASSSLAGPTEAFF. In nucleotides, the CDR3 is TGTGCCAGCAGTTCCCTGGCGGGGCCCACTGAAGCTTTCTTT.